The sequence of this T cell receptor beta chain was determined in a study of blood T cell repertoires in COVID-19. Study overall: Sites in the United States, Italy and Spain provided acute and convalescent COVID-19 samples. PBMCs, B-cell-depleted T cells, or T cells were the source of the cDNA or gDNA that made up the material.

Original handling: Reference gene primers were amplified, and this amplification served to estimate nucleated cell counts. Profiling relied on immunoSEQ multiplex PCR, and the TCRdb table lists in-frame clones only, not all of them. The DNA gave D and trimming, while V, J and clone size come from that table. The sample holds about 61,000 clones, approximately 83% seen once. V gave up 8 bases and J gave up 7 bases; unmatched junction bases: 17. The CDR3 consists of 17 residues. Germline V CDR1 and CDR2: LNHDA, SQIVND (reference sequence). The material sequenced was peripheral blood. J is TRBJ2-1 and V is TRBV19, with 10 bases lining up with TRBD2. This clonotype was sampled from a human donor in a cohort sampled during active COVID-19. The CDR3 region has the DNA TGTGCCAGTTCTGGGGGTGAGGTAGCGGGAGGTGGGAATGAGCAGTTCTTC. As protein: CASSGGEVAGGGNEQFF.